Shown below are 30 T cell receptor beta chains from a single sample sequenced in a study of T cell responses to AZD1222 COVID-19 vaccine. Clones were read by immunoSEQ multiplex PCR, and TCRdb kept only the in-frame ones, dropping some. The repertoire holds 95,000 to 150,000 clones, with 92% as singletons. The source material was peripheral blood, sampled 28 days after the second AZD1222 dose. The receptors were sampled from an adult who received the AZD1222 COVID-19 vaccine.

The gene calls are TRBV28 and TRBJ2-3, with D possibly matching TRBD2 (5 bases). From germline, CDR1 is MDHEN and CDR2 SYDVKM. The CDR3 contains 15 residues. Trimming removed 2 bases at V and 5 bases at J, with 14 bases between. The CDR3 loop is CASSLRGLVIDTQYF. The CDR3 region has the DNA TGTGCCAGCAGTTTAAGAGGGTTGGTTATAGATACGCAGTATTTT. Full variable domain (outside the CDR3, taken from reference TRBV28 and TRBJ2-3): DVKVTQSSRYLVKRTGEKVFLECVQDMDHENMFWYRQDPGLGLRLIYFSYDVKMKEKGDIPEGYSVSREKKERFSLILESASTNQTSMYLCASSLRGLVIDTQYFGPGTRLTVL.

The chain couples TRBV6-5 to TRBJ2-7; 7 bases align to TRBD2. Looked up from germline, CDR1 is MNHEY and CDR2 is SVGAGI. This CDR3 is built from 15 residues. V lost 5 bases and J lost 5; bases outside the gene matches: 12. CDR3 in DNA: TGTGCCAGCAGTCCAATGCTTGCGGGAGTCAACGAGCAGTACTTC. Its translation is CASSPMLAGVNEQYF.

CDR3 coding DNA: TGTGCCAGCAGCTTATCTCCCGGACTAGGCCCTGGGGAGCAGTACTTC. Translated, it gives CASSLSPGLGPGEQYF. The chain is built from TRBV5-4 and TRBJ2-7; 7 bases are shared with TRBD2. This CDR3 has 16 residues. Germline V gene lookup returns CDR1 SGHNT and CDR2 YYREEE (reference sequence). The V segment lost 2 bases and the J segment 7 bases; nucleotides outside the gene matches: 15.

The rearrangement joins TRBV11-3 to TRBJ2-3; D remains ambiguous. This CDR3 comprises 13 residues. Germline CDR1 is SGHNT and CDR2 is YENEEA. V was clipped by 1 base and J by 6 bases, with 8 bases between them. The CDR3 sequence is CASSLVLGDTQYF. The CDR3, as DNA: TGTGCCAGCAGCTTAGTTCTCGGGGATACGCAGTATTTT.

About this clone: At one boundary the junction diverges from the germline segment, which might be a read error. This chain links TRBV6-5 with TRBJ1-2; D gene uncertain. In germline, CDR1 is MNHEY, CDR2 SVGAGI. CDR3 size: 12 residues. The CDR3 coding sequence is TGTGCCAGCAGCTATCAGGACGGCGGGCGGGCCTTC. It yields the protein CASSYQDGGRAF.

The CDR3 sequence: CASSPDRFLHGYTF. The CDR3 DNA follows: TGTGCCAGCTCACCAGACAGGTTCCTTCATGGCTACACCTTC. This rearrangement joins TRBV18 to TRBJ1-2, with D possibly matching TRBD1 (6 bases). The CDR3 length is 14 residues. V lost 2 bases and J lost 6, with 13 bases in between. The V gene's germline CDR1 is KGHSH and CDR2 LQKENI.

The chain couples TRBV12-5 to TRBJ1-1, with D unresolved. CDR3 length equals 11 residues. CDR1 and CDR2 (germline): LGHNT, FRNRAP. Trimming left V 5 bases short and J 10 bases short, with 11 bases between. The CDR3 spells CASGLGRVAFF. The CDR3 DNA reads as TGTGCTAGTGGTCTAGGGCGGGTAGCTTTCTTT.

V usage is TRBV28 and J usage is TRBJ2-5, with 9 positions matching TRBD1. This CDR3 spans 14 amino acids. Trimming removed 5 bases from V and 5 bases from J; junction bases left unmatched: 6. Looked up from germline, CDR1 is MDHEN and CDR2 is SYDVKM. The CDR3 DNA reads as TGTGCCAGCAGTATCGGACAGGGGCTCGAGACCCAGTACTTC. It translates to CASSIGQGLETQYF.

The chain uses TRBV5-1 and TRBJ2-3, with 11 bases that match TRBD2. Germline CDR1 is SGHRS and CDR2 is YFSETQ. The ends lost 6 bases at V and 4 bases at J; junction bases unmatched: 1. This CDR3 has 13 amino acids. The CDR3 coding sequence is TGCGCCAGCAATAGCGGGGGGGCAGATACGCAGTATTTT. It specifies CASNSGGADTQYF.

The CDR3 nucleotides read TGTGCCAGCAGCCAAGATTTTGGGGTTCAGCCCCAGCATTTT. This sequence encodes CASSQDFGVQPQHF. V usage is TRBV3-1 (or the pseudogene TRBV3-2) and J usage is TRBJ1-5; D unresolved. Germline V lookup: CDR1 LGHDT, CDR2 YNNKEL (reference sequence). The V and J ends lost 0 bases and 6 bases respectively, with 9 bases between them. The CDR3 spans 14 residues.

The rearrangement links TRBV19 to TRBJ2-7; no clear D. V shed 7 bases and J shed 0 bases, with 13 bases lying between them. CDR3 length: 14 amino acids. CDR1 is LNHDA, CDR2 SQIVND, per germline (reference sequence). CDR3 amino acids: CASKRAADSYEQYF. The CDR3 DNA reads as TGTGCCAGTAAACGGGCAGCTGACTCCTACGAGCAGTACTTC.

The gene calls are TRBV11-2 and TRBJ1-3, with TRBD1 as a possible D gene (5 bases). This CDR3 is built from 15 residues. Per the germline V gene, CDR1 is SGHAT and CDR2 is FQNNGV. The V end lost 3 bases, the J end lost 0 bases, and 9 bases lay between the germline ends. The CDR3 DNA follows: TGTGCCAGCAGCTTCCAGGGATTCTCTGGAAACACCATATATTTT. Translation: CASSFQGFSGNTIYF.

CDR3 protein: CASRTWTDKNTEAFF. CDR3 bases: TGTGCCAGCAGAACGTGGACAGATAAGAACACTGAAGCTTTCTTT. This chain connects TRBV27 to TRBJ1-1; a weak D match, TRBD1 (6 bases). Germline values: CDR1 MNHEY, CDR2 SMNVEV (reference sequence). This CDR3 contains 15 residues. The V gene lost 6 bases and the J gene lost 1 base, with 15 bases spanning the gap.

The V and J genes are TRBV19 and TRBJ2-1, with D possibly being TRBD2 (5 bases). CDR3 length equals 13 residues. The V gene lost 6 bases and the J gene lost 4 bases, with 10 bases spanning the gap. CDR1 LNHDA and CDR2 SQIVND come from the germline V gene (reference sequence). The CDR3, as DNA: TGTGCCAGTAGCCGGGATAAGTACAATGAGCAGTTCTTC. Its protein is CASSRDKYNEQFF.

The chain combines TRBV28 with TRBJ1-2, with a tentative D call TRBD1 (6 bases). The CDR3 consists of 12 residues. Germline assignment: CDR1 MDHEN and CDR2 SYDVKM. Trimming took off 10 bases at V and 6 bases at J, with 15 bases between the two ends. The CDR3 DNA sequence: TGTGCCACCTGGGGGGGCGTTCATGGCTACACCTTC. Its protein product is CATWGGVHGYTF.

V and J are TRBV3-1 (or the pseudogene TRBV3-2) and TRBJ2-1, with TRBD1 identical over 9 bases. Germline values: CDR1 LGHDT, CDR2 YNNKEL (reference sequence). V trimming: 4 bases; J trimming: 6 bases; junction bases outside the gene matches: 10. This CDR3 contains 16 residues. CDR3 sequence: CASSPSGTGKANEQFF. CDR3 coding DNA: TGTGCCAGCAGCCCGTCCGGGACAGGGAAGGCCAATGAGCAGTTCTTC.

The V call is TRBV4-1, the J call TRBJ2-1; D is perhaps TRBD2 (6 bases). From germline, CDR1 is MGHRA and CDR2 YSYEKL. The V end lost 1 base, the J end lost 9 bases, and 13 bases lay between the germline ends. The CDR3 consists of 14 residues. The chain's CDR3 is CASSQVLAWGEQFF. As DNA, the CDR3 is TGCGCCAGCAGCCAAGTTCTAGCGTGGGGTGAGCAGTTCTTC.

CDR3 amino acids: CASSGSNQPQHF. The CDR3 DNA is TGTGCCAGCAGCGGGAGCAATCAGCCCCAGCATTTT. The V gene is TRBV3-1 (or the pseudogene TRBV3-2), the J gene TRBJ1-5; D is unresolved. Germline CDR1 and CDR2: LGHDT and YNNKEL (reference sequence). The CDR3 has 12 residues. V lost 5 bases and J 1 base, leaving 3 bases between the germline ends.

The V gene is TRBV29-1, the J gene TRBJ2-1; D not certain. The germline CDR1 and CDR2 sequences are SQVTM and ANQGSEA. V was pared by 0 bases and J by 10 bases, with 13 bases between. CDR3 size: 13 residues. The CDR3 coding sequence is TGCAGCGTTGAAGATTTATTGCGTGGCGAGCAGTTCTTC. It codes for CSVEDLLRGEQFF.

The genes are TRBV7-9 and TRBJ1-1, with D tentatively TRBD1 (5 bases). This CDR3 has 12 amino acids. From germline, CDR1 is SEHNR and CDR2 FQNEAQ (reference sequence). Deletions cut 8 bases from V and 4 bases from J, with 11 bases between. The CDR3 nucleotides read TGTGCCAGCTACAGAGGGACCACTGAAGCTTTCTTT. Amino acids: CASYRGTTEAFF.

V is TRBV28 and J is TRBJ1-1; 8 nucleotides agree with TRBD1. The CDR3 has 13 residues. Germline V gene lookup returns CDR1 MDHEN and CDR2 SYDVKM. Losses at the gene ends were 11 bases for V and 0 bases for J; bases not matched to a gene: 5. The CDR3 loop is CAGQGAMNTEAFF. The CDR3, as DNA: TGTGCCGGGCAGGGGGCCATGAACACTGAAGCTTTCTTT.

CDR3 DNA: TGTGCCAGCAGCTTAATGAGCGGGAGGACCTACGAGCAGTACTTC. Protein sequence: CASSLMSGRTYEQYF. The rearrangement joins TRBV11-2 to TRBJ2-7; 9 nucleotides line up with TRBD2. The CDR3 is 15 amino acids. V gave up 2 bases and J gave up 2 bases; unmatched junction bases: 4. Germline V gives CDR1 SGHAT, CDR2 FQNNGV.

The genes are TRBV25-1 and TRBJ2-5; 9 bases line up with TRBD2. CDR1 is MGHDK, CDR2 SYGVNS, per germline. The trim removed 1 base at V and 4 bases at J, leaving 10 bases unmatched. CDR3 size: 17 residues. DNA for the CDR3: TGTGCCAGCAGTGAATTCGGGGGCGGGAGGGCAGGAGAGACCCAGTACTTC. Translating gives CASSEFGGGRAGETQYF.

The gene calls are TRBV15 and TRBJ2-1, with D perhaps TRBD2 (6 bases). The CDR3 contains 16 residues. Looked up from germline, CDR1 is LNHNV and CDR2 is YYDKDF (reference sequence). Deletions cut 1 base from V and 4 bases from J, with 14 bases between. The CDR3 DNA reads TGTGCCACCAGCAGAGCCACCAGCGGGCCATACAATGAGCAGTTCTTC. Residues: CATSRATSGPYNEQFF.

This clone came up a few times. The V gene is TRBV24-1, the J gene TRBJ2-1, with a possible D match to TRBD1 (5 bases). The germline V gene has CDR1 KGHDR and CDR2 SFDVKD. Trimming cost V 11 bases and J 5 bases, with 15 bases left between them. CDR3 length: 13 amino acids. In nucleotides, the CDR3 is TGTGCCATCGAGGTGGGGCCCGACAATGAGCAGTTCTTC. This encodes CAIEVGPDNEQFF.

This chain links TRBV18 with TRBJ1-4, with a possible D match to TRBD1 (5 bases). CDR3 length equals 15 residues. CDR1 and CDR2 (germline): KGHSH, LQKENI. The ends were cut back, 5 bases at V and 2 bases at J, with 12 bases in the middle. This CDR3 reads CASSFPGTTNEKLFF. CDR3 DNA: TGTGCCAGCTCATTCCCCGGGACGACTAATGAAAAACTGTTTTTT.

The chain carries TRBV7-2 and TRBJ1-5; 9 bases agree with TRBD1. CDR3 size: 15 residues. V was clipped by 4 bases and J by 5 bases; unmatched bases: 6. In germline, CDR1 is SGHTA, CDR2 FQGNSA. The DNA for the CDR3 is TGTGCCAGCAGCTGGACTCGACAGGGGGATCAGCCCCAGCATTTT. Amino acid sequence: CASSWTRQGDQPQHF.

The chain employs TRBV18 and TRBJ2-3; D unresolved. The V end lost 0 bases, the J end lost 4 bases, and 8 bases lay between the germline ends. The CDR3 totals 14 residues. The germline V gene has CDR1 KGHSH and CDR2 LQKENI. The CDR3 sequence: CASSPPDLADTQYF. The CDR3 coding sequence is TGTGCCAGCTCACCACCGGATCTGGCAGATACGCAGTATTTT.

V gene TRBV28 combines with J gene TRBJ1-5; no clear D gene. CDR1 is MDHEN and CDR2 is SYDVKM in the germline V gene. Trimming took 1 base from V and 2 from J, leaving 3 bases between them. CDR3 length: 13 residues. The CDR3 loop reads CASSLSRNQPQHF. DNA for the CDR3: TGTGCCAGCAGTTTATCTCGCAATCAGCCCCAGCATTTT.

The genes are TRBV6-2 or TRBV6-3 and TRBJ1-4, with D hard to call. Germline V CDR1 and CDR2: MNHEY, SVGEGT. CDR3 size: 13 residues. V shed 0 bases and J shed 7 bases, with 6 bases lying between them. CDR3 amino acids: CASSYSGVEKLFF. The CDR3 DNA reads as TGTGCCAGCAGTTACTCGGGCGTTGAAAAACTGTTTTTT.